The clone carrying this T cell receptor beta chain was seen ten or more times. Its antigen remains unidentified. Researchers barred patients who had uncontrolled infection, other autoimmune disease, pregnancy or lactation. Diagnoses rested on clinical symptoms, serum thyroxine and TRAb, thyroid ultrasound and orbital computed tomography. Germline CDR1 is PRHDT and CDR2 is FYEKMQ (reference sequence). V trimming: 2 bases; J trimming: 4 bases; junction bases outside the gene matches: 13. The CDR3 spans 18 residues. This entry comes from a study of T cells in Graves' hyperthyroidism and ophthalmopathy. Study-level background: Peripheral blood was collected at initial diagnosis, before any treatment.

The study's findings and limits: The model identified upcoming ophthalmopathy a median about six months ahead of onset.

Amplified regions were TCR beta CDR3 sequences from RNA transcripts. During a first-round RT-PCR of the TCR CDR3, the HTBI primer set was used. TCRdb independently ran MiXCR on the multiplex PCR reads; one entry per CDR3 protein. The profile shows around 300,000 distinct CDR3 sequences, 10% to 15% of them singletons. The sample was blood. The sequence derives from a woman aged 25-40 years with Graves' hyperthyroidism that later progressed to Graves' ophthalmopathy. The chain links TRBV13 to TRBJ2-7; TRBD2 matches at 11 bases. The CDR3 bases are TGTGCCAGCAGCTTAAGAACTAGCGGGAGCTCGATTGGGTACGAGCAGTACTTC. Amino acids: CASSLRTSGSSIGYEQYF.